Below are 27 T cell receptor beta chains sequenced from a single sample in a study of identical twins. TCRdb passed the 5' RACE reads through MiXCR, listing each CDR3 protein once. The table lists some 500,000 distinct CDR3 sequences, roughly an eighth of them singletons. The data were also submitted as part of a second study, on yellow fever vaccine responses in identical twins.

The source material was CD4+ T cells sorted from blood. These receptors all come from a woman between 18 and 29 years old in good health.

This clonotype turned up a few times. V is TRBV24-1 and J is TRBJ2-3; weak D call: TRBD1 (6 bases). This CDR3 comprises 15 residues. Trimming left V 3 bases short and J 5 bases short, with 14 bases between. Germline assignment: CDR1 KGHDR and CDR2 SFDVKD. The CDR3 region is CATSDPTTGLDTQYF. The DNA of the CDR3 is TGTGCCACCAGTGATCCCACCACAGGGCTAGATACGCAGTATTTT.

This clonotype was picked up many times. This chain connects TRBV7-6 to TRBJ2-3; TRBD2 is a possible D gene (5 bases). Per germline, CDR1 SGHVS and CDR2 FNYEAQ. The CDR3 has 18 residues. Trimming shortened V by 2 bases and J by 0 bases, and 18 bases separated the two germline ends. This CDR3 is CASSLSRGLPASTDTQYF. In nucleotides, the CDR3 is TGTGCCAGCAGCTTATCGAGAGGACTCCCCGCGAGCACAGATACGCAGTATTTT. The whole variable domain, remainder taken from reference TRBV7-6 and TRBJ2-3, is GAGVSQSPRYKVTKRGQDVALRCDPISGHVSLYWYRQALGQGPEFLTYFNYEAQQDKSGLPNDRFSAERPEGSISTLTIQRTEQRDSAMYRCASSLSRGLPASTDTQYFGPGTRLTVL.

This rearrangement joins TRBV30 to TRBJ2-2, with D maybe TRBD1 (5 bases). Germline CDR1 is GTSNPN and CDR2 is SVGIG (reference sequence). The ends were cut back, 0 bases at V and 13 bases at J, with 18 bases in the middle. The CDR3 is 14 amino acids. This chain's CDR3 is CAWSVVGSGPGLFF. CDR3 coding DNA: TGTGCCTGGAGTGTTGTCGGTTCAGGGCCTGGGCTGTTTTTT.

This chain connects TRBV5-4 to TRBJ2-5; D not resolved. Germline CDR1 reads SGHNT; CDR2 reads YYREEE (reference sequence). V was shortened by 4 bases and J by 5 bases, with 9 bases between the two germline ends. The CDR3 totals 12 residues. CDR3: CASSPDYETQYF. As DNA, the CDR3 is TGTGCCAGCAGCCCGGATTACGAGACCCAGTACTTC.

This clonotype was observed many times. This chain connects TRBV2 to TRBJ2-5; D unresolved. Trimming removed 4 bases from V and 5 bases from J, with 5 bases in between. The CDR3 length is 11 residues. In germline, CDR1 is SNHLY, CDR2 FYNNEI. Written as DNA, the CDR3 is TGTGCCAGCAGTGCCGGGGAGACCCAGTACTTC. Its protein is CASSAGETQYF.

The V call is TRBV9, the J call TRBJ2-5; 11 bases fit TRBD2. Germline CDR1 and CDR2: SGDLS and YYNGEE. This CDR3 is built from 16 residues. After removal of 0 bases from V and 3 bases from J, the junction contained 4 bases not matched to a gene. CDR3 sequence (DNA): TGTGCCAGCAGCGTAGGACTAGCGGGAACAGAAGAGACCCAGTACTTC. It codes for CASSVGLAGTEETQYF.

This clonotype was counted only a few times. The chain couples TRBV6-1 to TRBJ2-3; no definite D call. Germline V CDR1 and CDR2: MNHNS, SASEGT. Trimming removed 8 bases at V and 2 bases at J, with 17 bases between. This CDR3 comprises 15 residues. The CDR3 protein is CASDFRRSYTDTQYF. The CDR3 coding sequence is TGTGCCAGCGATTTCAGACGAAGCTACACAGATACGCAGTATTTT.

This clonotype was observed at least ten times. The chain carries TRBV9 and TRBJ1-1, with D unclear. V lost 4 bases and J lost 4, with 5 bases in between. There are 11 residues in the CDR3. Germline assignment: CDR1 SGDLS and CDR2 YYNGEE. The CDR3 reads CASSPLTEAFF. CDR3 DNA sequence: TGTGCCAGCAGCCCCCTCACTGAAGCTTTCTTT.

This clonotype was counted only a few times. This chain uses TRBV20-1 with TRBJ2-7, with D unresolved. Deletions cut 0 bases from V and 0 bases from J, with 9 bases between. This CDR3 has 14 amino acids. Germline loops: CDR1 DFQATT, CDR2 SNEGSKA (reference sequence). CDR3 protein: CSARDIVISYEQYF. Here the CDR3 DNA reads TGCAGTGCTAGAGATATTGTGATCTCCTACGAGCAGTACTTC.

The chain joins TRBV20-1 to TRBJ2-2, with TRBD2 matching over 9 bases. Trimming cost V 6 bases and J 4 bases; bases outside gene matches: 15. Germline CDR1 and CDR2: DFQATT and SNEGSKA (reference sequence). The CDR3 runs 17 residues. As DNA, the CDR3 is TGCAGTGCCCCTTGGTCTGGCGGGAGGGCCGTCACCGGGGAGCTGTTTTTT. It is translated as CSAPWSGGRAVTGELFF.

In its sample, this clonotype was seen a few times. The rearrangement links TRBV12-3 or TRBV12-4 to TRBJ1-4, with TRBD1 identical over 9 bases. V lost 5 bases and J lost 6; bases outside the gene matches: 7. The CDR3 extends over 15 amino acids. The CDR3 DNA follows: TGTGCCAGCAGTCTCCAGACAGGGGGTCATGAAAAACTGTTTTTT. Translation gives CASSLQTGGHEKLFF.

For the CDR3, the DNA is TGTGCCAGTTACCTAGGGGGAGCTAACTATGGCTACACCTTC. Its protein is CASYLGGANYGYTF. V usage is TRBV28 and J usage is TRBJ1-2, with D tentatively TRBD1 (6 bases). This CDR3 comprises 14 residues. Trimming shortened V by 9 bases and J by 0 bases, and 14 bases separated the two germline ends. Germline CDR1 and CDR2: MDHEN and SYDVKM.

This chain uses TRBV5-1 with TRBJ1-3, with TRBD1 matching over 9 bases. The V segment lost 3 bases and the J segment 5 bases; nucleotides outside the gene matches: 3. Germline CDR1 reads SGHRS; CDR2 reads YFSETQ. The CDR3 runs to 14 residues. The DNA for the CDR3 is TGCGCCAGCAGCTGGACAGGGGCGAGAAACACCATATATTTT. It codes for CASSWTGARNTIYF.

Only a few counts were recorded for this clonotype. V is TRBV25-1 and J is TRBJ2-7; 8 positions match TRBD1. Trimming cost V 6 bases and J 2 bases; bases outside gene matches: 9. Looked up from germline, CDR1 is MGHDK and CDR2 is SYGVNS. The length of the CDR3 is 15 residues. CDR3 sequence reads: CASSPGGQAPYEQYF. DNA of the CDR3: TGTGCCAGCAGCCCAGGGGGACAGGCTCCCTACGAGCAGTACTTC.

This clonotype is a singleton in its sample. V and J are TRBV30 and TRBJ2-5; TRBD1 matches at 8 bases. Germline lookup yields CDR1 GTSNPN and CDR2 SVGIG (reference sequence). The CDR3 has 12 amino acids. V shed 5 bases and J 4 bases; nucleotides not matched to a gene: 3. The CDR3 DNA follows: TGTGCCTGGGACAGGGGAGGAGAGACCCAGTACTTC. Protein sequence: CAWDRGGETQYF.

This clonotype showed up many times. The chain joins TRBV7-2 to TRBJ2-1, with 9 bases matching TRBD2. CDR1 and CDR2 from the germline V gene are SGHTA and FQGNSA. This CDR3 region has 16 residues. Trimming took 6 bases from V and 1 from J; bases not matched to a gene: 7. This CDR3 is CASSPTSGTSYNEQFF. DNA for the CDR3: TGTGCCAGCAGTCCGACTAGCGGTACTTCCTACAATGAGCAGTTCTTC.

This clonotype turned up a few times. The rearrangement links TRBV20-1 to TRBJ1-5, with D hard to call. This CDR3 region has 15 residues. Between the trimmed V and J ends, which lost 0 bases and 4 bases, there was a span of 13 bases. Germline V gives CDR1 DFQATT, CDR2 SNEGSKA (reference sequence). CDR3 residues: CSARDGNVGNQPQHF. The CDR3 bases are TGCAGTGCTAGAGATGGGAATGTGGGAAATCAGCCCCAGCATTTT.

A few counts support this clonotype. The CDR3 spells CASSQPSGQRNSPLHF. CDR3 nucleotides: TGTGCCAGCAGCCAACCCTCGGGACAGAGAAATTCACCCCTCCACTTT. The chain carries TRBV4-2 and TRBJ1-6; 7 bases fit TRBD1. Trimming cost V 2 bases and J 7 bases; bases outside gene matches: 8. CDR1 is LGHNA, CDR2 YNFKEQ, per germline. The CDR3 totals 16 residues.

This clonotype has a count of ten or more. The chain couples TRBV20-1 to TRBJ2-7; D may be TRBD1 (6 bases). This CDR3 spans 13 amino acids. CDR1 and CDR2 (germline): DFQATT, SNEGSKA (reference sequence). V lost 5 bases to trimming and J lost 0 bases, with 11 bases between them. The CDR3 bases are TGCAGTGCTTCAGGGGCCATCTCCTACGAGCAGTACTTC. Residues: CSASGAISYEQYF.

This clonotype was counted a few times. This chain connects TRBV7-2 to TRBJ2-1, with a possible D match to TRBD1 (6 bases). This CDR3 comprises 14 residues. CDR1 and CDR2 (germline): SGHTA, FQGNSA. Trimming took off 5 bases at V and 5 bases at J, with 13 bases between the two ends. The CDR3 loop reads CASSVDRLNNEQFF. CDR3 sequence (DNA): TGTGCCAGCAGCGTGGACAGACTAAACAATGAGCAGTTCTTC.

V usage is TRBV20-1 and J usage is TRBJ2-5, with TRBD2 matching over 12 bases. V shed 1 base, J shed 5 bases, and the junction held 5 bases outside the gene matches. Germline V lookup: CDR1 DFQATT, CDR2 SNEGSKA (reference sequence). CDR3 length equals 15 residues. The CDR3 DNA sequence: TGCAGTGCTAGAGGGACTAGCGGGACGTGGGAGACCCAGTACTTC. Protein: CSARGTSGTWETQYF.

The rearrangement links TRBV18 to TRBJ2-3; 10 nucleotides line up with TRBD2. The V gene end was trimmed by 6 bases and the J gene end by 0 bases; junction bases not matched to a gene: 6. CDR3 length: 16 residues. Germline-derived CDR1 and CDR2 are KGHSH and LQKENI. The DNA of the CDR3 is TGTGCCAGCTCCCCCACTAGCGGGACTAGCACAGATACGCAGTATTTT. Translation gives CASSPTSGTSTDTQYF.

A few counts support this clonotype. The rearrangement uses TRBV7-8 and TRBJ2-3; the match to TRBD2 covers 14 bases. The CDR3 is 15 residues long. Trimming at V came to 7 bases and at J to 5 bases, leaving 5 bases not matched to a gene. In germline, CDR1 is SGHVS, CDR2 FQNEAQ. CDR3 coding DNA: TGTGCCAGCAACCGTGGGACTAGCGGGAGAGATACGCAGTATTTT. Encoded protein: CASNRGTSGRDTQYF.

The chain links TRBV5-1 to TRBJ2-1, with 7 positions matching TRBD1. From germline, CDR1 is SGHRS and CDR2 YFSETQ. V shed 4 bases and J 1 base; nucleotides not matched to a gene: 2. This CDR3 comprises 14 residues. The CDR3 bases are TGCGCCAGCAGCATGGGACAGTCCTACAATGAGCAGTTCTTC. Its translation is CASSMGQSYNEQFF.

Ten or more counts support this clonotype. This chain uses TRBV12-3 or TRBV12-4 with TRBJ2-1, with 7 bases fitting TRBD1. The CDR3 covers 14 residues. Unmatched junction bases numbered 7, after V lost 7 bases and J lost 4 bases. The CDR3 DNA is TGTGCCAGCACACCAGGGGGAACTTACAATGAGCAGTTCTTC. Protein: CASTPGGTYNEQFF.

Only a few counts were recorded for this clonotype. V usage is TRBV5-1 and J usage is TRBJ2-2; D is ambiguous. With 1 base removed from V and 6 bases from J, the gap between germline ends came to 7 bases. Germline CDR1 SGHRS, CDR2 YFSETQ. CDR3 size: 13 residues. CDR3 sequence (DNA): TGCGCCAGCAGCTTGCCATCGCCCGGGGAGCTGTTTTTT. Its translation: CASSLPSPGELFF.

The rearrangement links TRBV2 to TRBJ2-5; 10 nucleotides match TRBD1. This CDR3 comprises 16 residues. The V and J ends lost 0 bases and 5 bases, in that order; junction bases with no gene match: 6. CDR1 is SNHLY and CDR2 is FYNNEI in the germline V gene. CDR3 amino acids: CASSEARQGARETQYF. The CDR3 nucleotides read TGTGCCAGCAGTGAAGCAAGACAGGGGGCGCGGGAGACCCAGTACTTC. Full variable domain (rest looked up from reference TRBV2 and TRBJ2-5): EPEVTQTPSHQVTQMGQEVILRCVPISNHLYFYWYRQILGQKVEFLVSFYNNEISEKSEIFDDQFSVERPDGSNFTLKIRSTKLEDSAMYFCASSEARQGARETQYFGPGTRLLVL.